Shown below are 3 T cell receptor beta chains from a single sample sequenced in a study of cytomegalovirus exposure and HLA in healthy donors. The PCR contained 60 Vbeta and 13 Jbeta primers. Method: immunoSEQ multiplex PCR; TCRdb's copy keeps in-frame clones and lacks some. This sample has 150,000 to 180,000 clones, with roughly 80% found just once. The sample was PBMCs. The receptors were sampled from a woman aged 40 to 49 in good health and CMV-seronegative.

The chain is built from TRBV28 and TRBJ2-5; D gene uncertain. Trimming took off 2 bases at V and 1 base at J, with 14 bases between the two ends. CDR1 and CDR2 (germline): MDHEN, SYDVKM. The CDR3 covers 16 residues. The DNA for the CDR3 is TGTGCCAGCAGTTTAGGTCCCCACAAACGCCAAGAGACCCAGTACTTC. This sequence encodes CASSLGPHKRQETQYF.

This clone turned up a few times. The chain carries TRBV6-4 and TRBJ2-1; D is undetermined. V was clipped by 0 bases and J by 7 bases, with 10 bases between them. Germline-derived CDR1 and CDR2 are MRHNA and SNTAGT. The CDR3 is made up of 14 amino acids. The DNA of the CDR3 is TGTGCCAGCAGTGACTCTTCTGTGAGAAATGAGCAGTTCTTC. It translates to CASSDSSVRNEQFF.

The chain recombines TRBV5-6 with TRBJ2-4, with D unclear. V lost 0 bases to trimming and J lost 1 base, with 8 bases between them. This CDR3 has 15 amino acids. Germline CDR1 SGHDT, CDR2 YYEEEE. The CDR3 region is CASSLAAGAKNIQYF. CDR3 DNA: TGTGCCAGCAGCTTGGCGGCCGGGGCCAAAAACATTCAGTACTTC.